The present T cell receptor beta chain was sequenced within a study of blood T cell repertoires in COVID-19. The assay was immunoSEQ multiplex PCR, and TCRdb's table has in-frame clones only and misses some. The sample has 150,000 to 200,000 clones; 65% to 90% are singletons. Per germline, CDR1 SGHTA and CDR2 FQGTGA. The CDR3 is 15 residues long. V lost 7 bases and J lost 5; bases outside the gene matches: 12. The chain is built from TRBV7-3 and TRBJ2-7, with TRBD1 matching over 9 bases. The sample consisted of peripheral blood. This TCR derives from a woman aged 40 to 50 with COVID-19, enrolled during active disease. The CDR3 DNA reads TGTGCCAGCAAGCCGTCCGGGACAGGGTCCCACGAGCAGTACTTC. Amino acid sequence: CASKPSGTGSHEQYF.